This T cell receptor (beta chain) was retrieved from a study of response to subunit inactivated influenza vaccine. Germline V CDR1 and CDR2: SGHVS, FQNEAQ. Between the trimmed V and J ends, which lost 3 bases and 5 bases, there was a span of 16 bases. The CDR3 runs to 15 residues. TCRdb re-analysed the RT-PCR reads in MiXCR, keeping a single row per CDR3 protein. The sample shows 750,000 to 850,000 distinct CDR3 sequences, approximately 17% of them seen only once. The material sequenced was PBMCs from blood, taken 5 days after vaccination. This chain links TRBV7-8 with TRBJ2-5; D not certain. This receptor was obtained from a man aged 50-59 years who received an inactivated influenza vaccine. The CDR3 DNA follows: TGTGCCAGCAGCTTTTTAGCCATTGATAGGGAGACCCAGTACTTC. Protein sequence: CASSFLAIDRETQYF.